This TCR beta chain originates from a study of blood T cell repertoires in COVID-19 (dated by TCRdb to the early 2020s). For context, the study as a whole: Collaborator samples came from the United States, Italy and Spain and covered acute and convalescent phases of COVID-19. The material from the prospective study consisted of cDNA or gDNA derived from T cells, B-cell-depleted T cells, or PBMCs. Subjects who had been exposed to COVID-19, were actively infected with it, or had recovered from it provided the deeply sampled blood TCRbeta repertoires that made up the dataset. The repertoires were released in a freely available public database intended as a resource for research on the immune response to SARS-CoV-2. The samples were drawn from the first 160 participants of the ongoing ImmuneRACE study and from over 950 subjects provided by 6 global collaborators. The sample metadata nearly always contained a de-identified subject ID, COVID-19 status, age in years and sex. HLA class I and class II types, where available, came from metadata supplied by the sample provider rather than from assay-based typing. The research as a whole found: How much clinical and demographic metadata was included differed by source and by participant, and the metadata was provided uncurated.

TCRbeta CDR3 regions were amplified from genomic DNA using the immunoSEQ Assay, a bias-controlled multiplex PCR. Regarding the original processing steps: The number of nucleated cells in each sample was estimated from the amplification of reference gene primers within the assay. To quantify the absolute abundance of each unique TCRbeta CDR3 rearrangement, sequence reads were collapsed and filtered. For each sample, productive Simpson clonality was calculated as the square root of Simpson's diversity index across productive rearrangements. TCRdb's version of the immuneACCESS table is confined to in-frame rearrangements and falls short of the full clone set. An unresolved V gene accounts for under half of the shortfall where checked; the remainder is of unknown origin. V, J and clone size are taken as reported in that table, and D and trimming were inferred from the DNA itself. The sample table contains 49,000 or so clones; only one count was recorded for roughly four fifths of them. Jointly, the top ten make up 6.5% to 9% of the sample.

A remark on this clone: The target of this receptor is not known. The record has no base qualities; no much larger clone is one base away.

The collaborating institutions used their own protocols to collect whole blood in K2EDTA tubes. For TCRbeta analysis, collaborators shipped samples as frozen whole blood, isolated PBMCs, or DNA extracted from either of those sample types. Here V drops 1 base and J drops 3 bases, and the junction holds 2 bases not matched to any gene. Based on the germline V gene, the CDR1 and CDR2 sequences are KGHDR and SFDVKD. From the cysteine up to the phenylalanine, the CDR3 has a length of 15 residues. CDR3 DNA only is kept here, 45 bases in frame from base 1. This receptor chain uses TRBV24-1 and TRBJ2-3; 8 nucleotides in the junction match TRBD2. The sequence derives from a man between 60 and 70 years old with active COVID-19. Sequencing was performed on peripheral blood. This receptor has the CDR3 CATSDLGGGTDTQYF. The base sequence is TGTGCCACCAGTGATTTAGGCGGGGGGACAGATACGCAGTATTTT.